Presented here are 16 T cell receptor beta chains from one specimen sequenced in a study of blood T cell repertoires in COVID-19. Assay used: immunoSEQ multiplex PCR; TCRdb lists only in-frame clones, some missing. The table shows roughly 80,000 clones, with around 77% occurring only once. The material sequenced was peripheral blood. The receptors here all came from a human donor in a cohort sampled during active COVID-19.

The chain has TRBV6-5 and TRBJ1-2; a weak D match, TRBD1 (5 bases). The CDR3 runs 15 residues. The germline V gene has CDR1 MNHEY and CDR2 SVGAGI. Trimming left V 6 bases short and J 6 bases short, with 20 bases between. CDR3 in DNA: TGTGCCAGCAGCGACCGCCGGGGGGAAAGGAATGGCTACACCTTC. Protein: CASSDRRGERNGYTF.

The chain recombines TRBV18 with TRBJ1-4; D not resolved. Germline V gene lookup returns CDR1 KGHSH and CDR2 LQKENI. V dropped 3 bases and J dropped 4 bases, with 6 bases sitting between them. CDR3 length: 13 amino acids. The CDR3 nucleotides read TGTGCCAGCTCACCTCTTAGTAATGAAAAACTGTTTTTT. It yields the protein CASSPLSNEKLFF. The full variable domain, its missing parts supplied by reference TRBV18 and TRBJ1-4, is NAGVMQNPRHLVRRRGQEARLRCSPMKGHSHVYWYRQLPEEGLKFMVYLQKENIIDESGMPKERFSAEFPKEGPSILRIQQVVRGDSAAYFCASSPLSNEKLFFGSGTQLSVL.

This chain links TRBV4-1 with TRBJ2-7; 7 nucleotides align to TRBD1. CDR1 MGHRA and CDR2 YSYEKL come from the germline V gene. Germline trimming cut 0 bases from V and 1 base from J; bases unmatched to any gene: 9. CDR3 length equals 17 residues. The CDR3 nucleotides read TGCGCCAGCAGCCAAGATAAGAGTAGGGGGCTTTCCTACGAGCAGTACTTC. This gives the protein CASSQDKSRGLSYEQYF.

The CDR3 spells CAIPRDRDWNTEAFF. The DNA for the CDR3 is TGTGCCATCCCTCGGGACAGAGATTGGAACACTGAAGCTTTCTTT. The V gene is TRBV10-3, the J gene TRBJ1-1; 7 bases are shared with TRBD1. The CDR3 covers 15 residues. CDR1 is ENHRY and CDR2 is SYGVKD in the germline V gene. The junction had 10 bases not matched to a gene; V was cut back by 8 bases and J by 1 base.

This sequence joins TRBV10-2 and TRBJ1-5; the D gene is possibly TRBD1 (6 bases). V gave up 2 bases and J gave up 7 bases, with 12 bases separating them. The CDR3 runs to 14 residues. Germline V gene lookup returns CDR1 WSHSY and CDR2 SAAADI. CDR3 nucleotides: TGCGCCAGCAGTGAGACAGGGTCGGGACAGCCCCAGCATTTT. Encoded protein: CASSETGSGQPQHF.

This clone was observed a handful of times. J is TRBJ2-1 and V is TRBV5-4, with TRBD2 matching 12 bases. The CDR3 length is 15 residues. Germline CDR1 reads SGHNT; CDR2 reads YYREEE (reference sequence). V shed 4 bases and J 4 bases; nucleotides not matched to a gene: 3. CDR3: CASSLAGGTYNEQFF. As DNA, the CDR3 is TGTGCCAGCAGCCTAGCGGGGGGGACTTACAATGAGCAGTTCTTC. The entire variable domain, with the rest obtained from reference TRBV5-4 and TRBJ2-1, is as follows: ETGVTQSPTHLIKTRGQQVTLRCSSQSGHNTVSWYQQALGQGPQFIFQYYREEENGRGNFPPRFSGLQFPNYSSELNVNALELDDSALYLCASSLAGGTYNEQFFGPGTRLTVL.

The chain uses TRBV2 and TRBJ1-1; possibly TRBD1 for D (5 bases). Germline CDR1 reads SNHLY; CDR2 reads FYNNEI. The CDR3 runs to 14 residues. V gave up 7 bases and J gave up 6 bases, with 18 bases separating them. The CDR3 bases are TGTGCCAGCAAGGTCTATGGGGCATTGGCTGAAGCTTTCTTT. Protein sequence: CASKVYGALAEAFF.

The chain combines TRBV4-1 with TRBJ2-2, with D possibly matching TRBD1 (6 bases). Germline values: CDR1 MGHRA, CDR2 YSYEKL. The V end was cut by 2 bases, the J end by 0 bases, with 10 bases between. The CDR3 spans 16 residues. The chain's CDR3 is CASSQHRVTNTGELFF. The CDR3, as DNA: TGCGCCAGCAGCCAACACAGGGTTACGAACACCGGGGAGCTGTTTTTT.

This chain uses TRBV6-5 with TRBJ2-7; TRBD2 matches at 8 bases. This CDR3 comprises 13 residues. Germline V gene data show CDR1 as MNHEY and CDR2 as SVGAGI. With V trimmed by 6 bases and J by 2 bases, 3 bases remained unmatched. This CDR3 reads CASSRSGAYEQYF. CDR3 bases: TGTGCCAGCAGCCGTAGCGGGGCCTACGAGCAGTACTTC.

The rearrangement uses TRBV9 and TRBJ2-2, with TRBD1 identical over 10 bases. The CDR3 spans 14 residues. Germline CDR1 reads SGDLS; CDR2 reads YYNGEE. J was trimmed by 4 bases and V by 6 bases; bases with no gene match: 3. Here the CDR3 reads CASTGTGVTGELFF. CDR3 DNA sequence: TGTGCCAGCACCGGGACAGGGGTCACCGGGGAGCTGTTTTTT.

The chain is built from TRBV12-3 or TRBV12-4 and TRBJ2-7, with 8 bases fitting TRBD1. The CDR3 contains 13 residues. V shed 6 bases, J shed 3 bases, and the junction held 4 bases outside the gene matches. CDR3 sequence: CASRPDRDYEQYF. CDR3 nucleotide sequence: TGTGCCAGCAGGCCGGACAGGGACTACGAGCAGTACTTC.

The V and J genes are TRBV11-2 and TRBJ1-6, with D possibly TRBD1 on 6 matching bases. The CDR3 is 14 amino acids. The ends were cut back, 1 base at V and 8 bases at J, with 9 bases in the middle. From germline, CDR1 is SGHAT and CDR2 FQNNGV. CDR3: CASSLGRGYSPLHF. The CDR3 coding sequence is TGTGCCAGCAGCTTAGGCAGGGGTTATTCACCCCTCCACTTT.

The gene calls are TRBV11-2 and TRBJ2-5; TRBD1 matches at 7 bases. CDR1 and CDR2 from the germline V gene are SGHAT and FQNNGV. The CDR3 is 13 residues long. Trimming at V came to 5 bases and at J to 1 base, leaving 1 base not matched to a gene. Written as DNA, the CDR3 is TGTGCCAGCAGCGCAGGGGGCCAAGAGACCCAGTACTTC. Its translation: CASSAGGQETQYF.

The chain has TRBV25-1 and TRBJ2-7; 10 nucleotides agree with TRBD1. Germline CDR1 is MGHDK and CDR2 is SYGVNS. Losses at the gene ends were 6 bases for V and 3 bases for J; bases not matched to a gene: 5. There are 14 residues in the CDR3. The CDR3 bases are TGTGCCAGCAGGGGGGGGACAGGGGTCTACGAGCAGTACTTC. Translation: CASRGGTGVYEQYF.

The sample holds a few counts of this clone. The V and J genes are TRBV28 and TRBJ1-5, with TRBD1 matching over 9 bases. V shed 3 bases, J shed 3 bases, and the junction held 3 bases outside the gene matches. The CDR3 is 15 residues long. Germline CDR1 and CDR2: MDHEN and SYDVKM. The CDR3 is CASSFRTGVNQPQHF. The CDR3 nucleotides are TGTGCCAGCAGTTTCAGGACAGGGGTCAATCAGCCCCAGCATTTT.

The chain couples TRBV3-1 (or the pseudogene TRBV3-2) to TRBJ2-7, with TRBD1 matching 10 bases. The germline CDR1 and CDR2 sequences are LGHDT and YNNKEL (reference sequence). The CDR3 contains 15 residues. V trimming: 5 bases; J trimming: 2 bases; junction bases outside the gene matches: 6. CDR3 nucleotides: TGTGCCAGCAGCTCAGGACAGGGGGTGACCTACGAGCAGTACTTC. Protein: CASSSGQGVTYEQYF.